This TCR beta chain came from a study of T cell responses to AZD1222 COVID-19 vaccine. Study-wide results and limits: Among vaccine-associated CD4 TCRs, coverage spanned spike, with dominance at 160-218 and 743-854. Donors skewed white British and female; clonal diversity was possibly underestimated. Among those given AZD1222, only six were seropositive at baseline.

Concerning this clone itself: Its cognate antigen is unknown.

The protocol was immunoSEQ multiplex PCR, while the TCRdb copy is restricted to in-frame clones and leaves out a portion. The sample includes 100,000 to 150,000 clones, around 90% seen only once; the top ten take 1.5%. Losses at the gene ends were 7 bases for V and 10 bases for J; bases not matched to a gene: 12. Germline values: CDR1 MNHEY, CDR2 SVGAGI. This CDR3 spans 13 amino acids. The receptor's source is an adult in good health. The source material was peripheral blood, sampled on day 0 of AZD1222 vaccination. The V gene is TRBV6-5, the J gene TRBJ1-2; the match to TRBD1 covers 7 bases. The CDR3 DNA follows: TGTGCCAGCACACTGACAGGGATTTTTGACTACACCTTC. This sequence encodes CASTLTGIFDYTF.